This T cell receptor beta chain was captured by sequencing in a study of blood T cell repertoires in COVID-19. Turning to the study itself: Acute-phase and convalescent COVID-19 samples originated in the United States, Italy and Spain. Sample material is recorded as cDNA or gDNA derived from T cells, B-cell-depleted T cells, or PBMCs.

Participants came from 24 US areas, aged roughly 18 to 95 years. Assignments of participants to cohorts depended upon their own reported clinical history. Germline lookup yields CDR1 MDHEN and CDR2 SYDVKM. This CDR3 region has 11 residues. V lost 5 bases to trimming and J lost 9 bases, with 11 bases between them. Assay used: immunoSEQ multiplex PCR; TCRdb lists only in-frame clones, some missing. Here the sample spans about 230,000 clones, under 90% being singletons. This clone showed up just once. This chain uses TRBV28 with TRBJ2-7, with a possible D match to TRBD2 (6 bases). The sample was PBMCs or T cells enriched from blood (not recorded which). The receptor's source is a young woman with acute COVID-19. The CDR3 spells CASSLRLVQYF. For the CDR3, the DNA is TGTGCCAGCAGTCTGCGACTAGTGCAGTACTTC.